Listed below are T cell receptor beta chains from one sample, sequenced in a study of a mutant IDH1 vaccine in newly diagnosed glioma. Assay: immunoSEQ multiplex PCR; the TCRdb copy retains only in-frame clones and omits some. The sample holds tens of thousands of clones, 60% to 80% seen once. Their specific antigens are unknown. Sequencing was performed on PBMCs, taken from a glioma patient whose treatment included an IDH1 peptide vaccine. The source is a man aged 50-60 years with glioma. CDR3s include the opening cysteine and the closing phenylalanine or tryptophan.

>TRBV19|TRBJ2-2
CASSIGGPGELFF
>TRBV30|TRBJ2-4
CAWSVGDIQYF
>TRBV6-6|TRBJ1-5
CASSYTQTGAQHF
>TRBV4-2|TRBJ2-7
CASSQEGAITEQYF
>TRBV7-8|TRBJ2-5
CASSLPREFGETQYF
>TRBV2|TRBJ1-1
CASSELLKNTEAFF
>TRBV9|TRBJ2-6
CASSVRHGANVLTF
>TRBV2|TRBJ1-6
CASSAAGGNSPLHF
>TRBV12-5|TRBJ1-1
CASGSGMNTEAFF
>TRBV6-6|TRBJ1-1
CASTGTGNTEAFF
>TRBV5-1|TRBJ2-7
CASSYVGSSSYEQYF
>TRBV7-9|TRBJ2-2
CASSPRTSGGDTGELFF
>TRBV27|TRBJ2-7
CASSSGSGEYF
>TRBV6-6|TRBJ1-5
CASSYSPDPFSPPQHF
>TRBV30|TRBJ1-1
CAWSGGLSGQNTEAFF
>TRBV30|TRBJ1-2
CAWSGTAAGYTF
>TRBV5-1|TRBJ1-4
CASSLAGRGVEKLFF
>TRBV7-2|TRBJ1-5
CASSLTPPEAQHF
>TRBV5-6|TRBJ2-7
CASSPGRGGPYEQYF
>TRBV4-1|TRBJ2-5
CASSISKSDETQYF
>TRBV27|TRBJ1-1
CASGPQDSNTEAFF
>TRBV5-4|TRBJ1-1
CASSLDRGRTEAFF
>TRBV4-2|TRBJ1-3
CASSQDGLGNTIYF